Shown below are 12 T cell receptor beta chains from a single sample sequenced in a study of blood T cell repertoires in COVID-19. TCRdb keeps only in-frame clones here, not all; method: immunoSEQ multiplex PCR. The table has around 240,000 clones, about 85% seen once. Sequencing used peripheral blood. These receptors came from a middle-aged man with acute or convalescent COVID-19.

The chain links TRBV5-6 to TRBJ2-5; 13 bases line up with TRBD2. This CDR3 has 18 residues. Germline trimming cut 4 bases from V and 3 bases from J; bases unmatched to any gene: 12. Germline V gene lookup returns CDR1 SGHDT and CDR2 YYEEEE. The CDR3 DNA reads TGTGCCAGCAGCCTCAGGACTAGCGGGGGTTATCCTAAAGAGACCCAGTACTTC. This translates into CASSLRTSGGYPKETQYF.

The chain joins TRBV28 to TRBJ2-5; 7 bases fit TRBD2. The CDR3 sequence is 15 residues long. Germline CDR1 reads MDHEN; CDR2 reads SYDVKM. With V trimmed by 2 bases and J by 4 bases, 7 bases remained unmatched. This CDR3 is CASSLGLVRLETQYF. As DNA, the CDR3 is TGTGCCAGCAGTTTAGGACTAGTTAGGTTAGAGACCCAGTACTTC.

This CDR3 is CASSQEWGGTIYF. In DNA form, the CDR3 reads TGCGCCAGCAGCCAAGAATGGGGAGGCACCATATATTTT. This chain links TRBV4-3 with TRBJ1-3; no firm D call. The CDR3 is 13 residues long. Germline CDR1 is LGHNA and CDR2 is YSLEER. V was trimmed by 0 bases and J by 9 bases, leaving 9 bases between them.

The CDR3 sequence is CATSTGGATQPQHF. Here the CDR3 DNA reads TGTGCCACCAGCACAGGGGGCGCGACTCAGCCCCAGCATTTT. This sequence joins TRBV15 and TRBJ1-5, with TRBD1 identical over 8 bases. The ends lost 4 bases at V and 6 bases at J; junction bases unmatched: 5. Germline assignment: CDR1 LNHNV and CDR2 YYDKDF (reference sequence). This CDR3 has 14 residues.

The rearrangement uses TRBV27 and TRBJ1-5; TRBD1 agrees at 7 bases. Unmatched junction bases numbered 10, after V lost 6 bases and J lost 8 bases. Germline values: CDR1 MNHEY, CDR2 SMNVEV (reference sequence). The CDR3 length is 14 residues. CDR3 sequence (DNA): TGTGCCAGCAGCCAACAGGGGCCCAGGGAGCCCCAGCATTTT. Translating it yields CASSQQGPREPQHF.

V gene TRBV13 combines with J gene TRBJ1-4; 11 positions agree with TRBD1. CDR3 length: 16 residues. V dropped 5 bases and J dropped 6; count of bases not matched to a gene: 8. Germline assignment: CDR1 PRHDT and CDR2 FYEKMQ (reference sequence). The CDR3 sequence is CASSRRRDRGYEKLFF. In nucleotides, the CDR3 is TGTGCCAGCAGCCGCCGCCGGGACAGGGGGTATGAAAAACTGTTTTTT.

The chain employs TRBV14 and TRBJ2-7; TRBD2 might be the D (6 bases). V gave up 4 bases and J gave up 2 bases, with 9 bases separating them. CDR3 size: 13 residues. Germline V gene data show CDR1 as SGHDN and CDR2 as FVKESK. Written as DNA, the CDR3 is TGTGCCAGCAGCCGATCGGGGGCCTACGAGCAGTACTTC. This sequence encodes CASSRSGAYEQYF.

The CDR3 region is CASHLTGVQYGYTF. In DNA, the CDR3 is TGTGCCAGTCATCTAACAGGTGTACAGTATGGCTACACCTTC. The rearrangement joins TRBV19 to TRBJ1-2; maybe TRBD1 (5 bases). Germline CDR1 LNHDA, CDR2 SQIVND (reference sequence). V dropped 8 bases and J dropped 5 bases, with 18 bases sitting between them. CDR3 length: 14 residues. The whole variable domain, remainder taken from reference TRBV19 and TRBJ1-2, is DGGITQSPKYLFRKEGQNVTLSCEQNLNHDAMYWYRQDPGQGLRLIYYSQIVNDFQKGDIAEGYSVSREKKESFPLTVTSAQKNPTAFYLCASHLTGVQYGYTFGSGTRLTVV.

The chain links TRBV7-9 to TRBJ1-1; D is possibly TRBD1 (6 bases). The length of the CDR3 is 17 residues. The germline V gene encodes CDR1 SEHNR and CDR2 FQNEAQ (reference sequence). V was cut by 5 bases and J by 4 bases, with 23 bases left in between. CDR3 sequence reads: CASSEGQLGFSGTEAFF. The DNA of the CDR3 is TGTGCCAGCAGCGAGGGACAATTGGGTTTTTCGGGCACTGAAGCTTTCTTT.

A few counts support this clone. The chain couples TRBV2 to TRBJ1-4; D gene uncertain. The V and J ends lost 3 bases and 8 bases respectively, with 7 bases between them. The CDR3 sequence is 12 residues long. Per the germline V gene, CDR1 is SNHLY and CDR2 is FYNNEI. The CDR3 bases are TGTGCCAGCAGTGACTACCGGGAAAAACTGTTTTTT. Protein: CASSDYREKLFF.

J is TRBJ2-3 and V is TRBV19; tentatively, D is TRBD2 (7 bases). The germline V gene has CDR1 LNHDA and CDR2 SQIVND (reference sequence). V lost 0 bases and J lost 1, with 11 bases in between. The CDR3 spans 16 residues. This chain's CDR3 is CASSIDFGGRTDTQYF. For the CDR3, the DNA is TGTGCCAGTAGTATAGACTTCGGGGGGCGCACAGATACGCAGTATTTT. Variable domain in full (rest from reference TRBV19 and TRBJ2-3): DGGITQSPKYLFRKEGQNVTLSCEQNLNHDAMYWYRQDPGQGLRLIYYSQIVNDFQKGDIAEGYSVSREKKESFPLTVTSAQKNPTAFYLCASSIDFGGRTDTQYFGPGTRLTVL.

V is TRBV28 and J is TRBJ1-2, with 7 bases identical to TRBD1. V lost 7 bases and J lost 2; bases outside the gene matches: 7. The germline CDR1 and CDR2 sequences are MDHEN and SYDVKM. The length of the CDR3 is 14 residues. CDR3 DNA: TGTGCCAGCATGGGACAGTCGCACAACTATGGCTACACCTTC. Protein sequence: CASMGQSHNYGYTF.